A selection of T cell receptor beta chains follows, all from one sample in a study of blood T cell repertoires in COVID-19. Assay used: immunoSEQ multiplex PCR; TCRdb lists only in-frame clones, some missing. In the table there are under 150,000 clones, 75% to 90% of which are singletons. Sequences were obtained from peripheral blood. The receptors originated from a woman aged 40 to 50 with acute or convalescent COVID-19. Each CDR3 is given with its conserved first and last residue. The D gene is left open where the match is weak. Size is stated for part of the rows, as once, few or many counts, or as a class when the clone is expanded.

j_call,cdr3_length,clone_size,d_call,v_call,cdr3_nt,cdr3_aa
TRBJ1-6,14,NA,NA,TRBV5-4,TGTGCCAGCAGCCGTGGACAGTATAATTCACCCCTCCACTTT,CASSRGQYNSPLHF
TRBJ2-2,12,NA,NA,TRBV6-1,TGTGCCAGCAGTGAACGGGCCGGGGAGCTGTTTTTT,CASSERAGELFF
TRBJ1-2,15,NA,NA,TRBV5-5,TGTGCCAGCAGCTTGGGGATAGGGGCTCTCTATGGCTACACCTTC,CASSLGIGALYGYTF
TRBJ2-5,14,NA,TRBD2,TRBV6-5,TGTGCCAGCAGTTTAGCGGGGGGGCGAGAGACCCAGTACTTC,CASSLAGGRETQYF
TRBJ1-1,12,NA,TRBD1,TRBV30,TGTGCCTGGAGGGCGGACAGGGTTGAAGCTTTCTTT,CAWRADRVEAFF
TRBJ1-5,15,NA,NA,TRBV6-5,TGTGCCAGCAGTACACGAGGGGACAAAAATCAGCCCCAGCATTTT,CASSTRGDKNQPQHF
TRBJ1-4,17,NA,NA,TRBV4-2,TGTGCCAGCAGCCAAGAGGACAGTTATTCAACTAATGAAAAACTGTTTTTT,CASSQEDSYSTNEKLFF
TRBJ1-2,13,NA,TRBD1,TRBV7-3,TGTGCCAGCAGTCGTACAGGGGGCTATGGCTACACCTTC,CASSRTGGYGYTF
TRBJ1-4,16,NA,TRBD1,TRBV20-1,TGCAGTGCTAGTGGGACAGGGGGAGCCGTTAATGAAAAACTGTTTTTT,CSASGTGGAVNEKLFF
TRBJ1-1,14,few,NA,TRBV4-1,TGCGCCAGCAGCCTCCGGACTGTGAACACTGAAGCTTTCTTT,CASSLRTVNTEAFF
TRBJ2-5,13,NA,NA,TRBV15,TGTGCCACCAGCGGGGGACTGGTGGAGACCCAGTACTTC,CATSGGLVETQYF
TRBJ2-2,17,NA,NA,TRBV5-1,TGCGCCAGCAGCTTGCCCTCGGGACTGAGAGGGGACGGGGAGCTGTTTTTT,CASSLPSGLRGDGELFF
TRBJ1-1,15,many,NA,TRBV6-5,TGTGCCAGCAAGGATGGTCACAGGGCCAACACTGAAGCTTTCTTT,CASKDGHRANTEAFF
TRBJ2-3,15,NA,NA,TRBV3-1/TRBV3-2,TGTGCCAGCAGCCATAGCGCGGGGGCCACAGATACGCAGTATTTT,CASSHSAGATDTQYF
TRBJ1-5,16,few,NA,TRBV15,TGTGCCACCAGCAGAACCCTGGACCGGGGGGGGGAACCCCAGCATTTT,CATSRTLDRGGEPQHF